Below, one TCR beta chain is given with its context. The antigen is undetermined. This record belongs to a study of cytomegalovirus exposure and HLA in healthy donors. Study overall: Unique TCRs numbering roughly 85 million, obtained from HLA-typed donors, made up an early data release.

Likely unrecorded immune exposures existed in these nominally healthy donors. PCR used 60 Vbeta primers and 13 Jbeta primers. This table comes from immunoSEQ multiplex PCR, and its TCRdb copy is limited to in-frame clones, with some not included. The sample shows tens of thousands of clones, over 70% of them seen only once. This CDR3 contains 14 residues. The V gene lost 6 bases and the J gene lost 4 bases, with 16 bases spanning the gap. The germline V gene has CDR1 SGHRS and CDR2 YFSETQ. Study-wide results and caveats: Presence/absence analyses treated sequencing depth as roughly uniform across donors. The authors later linked a missense DCLRE1C variant to TCR beta V- and J-gene trimming.

The sequenced material came from PBMCs. The V call is TRBV5-1, the J call TRBJ2-5; TRBD2 might be the D (6 bases). This sequence was found in a man in his fifties or sixties in good health and CMV-seropositive. CDR3: CASNSGAGRETQYF. CDR3 DNA sequence: TGCGCCAGCAACTCCGGGGCGGGACGAGAGACCCAGTACTTC.